The present TCR beta chain was sequenced within a study of T cells in localized non-small cell lung cancer. Details on this clone: Its antigen remains unidentified.

Findings and caveats of the study: Uninvolved adjacent lung showed higher T cell clonality than tumor.

Libraries were prepared by immunoSEQ multiplex PCR; TCRdb keeps only in-frame clonotypes and omits some of them. The table includes 70,000 to 85,000 clones, roughly 80% detected once. This receptor was identified in a female donor of 60 years or more with stage I lung adenocarcinoma. This specimen was peripheral blood, taken before any cancer treatment.

The CDR3 sequence: CASSELAGSTDTQYF. CDR3 nucleotide sequence: TGTGCCAGCAGCGAACTAGCGGGTAGCACAGATACGCAGTATTTT. V is TRBV7-3 and J is TRBJ2-3; 9 bases match TRBD2. The CDR3 is made up of 15 amino acids. V shed 5 bases and J 0 bases; nucleotides not matched to a gene: 3. Germline CDR1 reads SGHTA; CDR2 reads FQGTGA. Full variable domain (remainder filled in from reference TRBV7-3 and TRBJ2-3): GAGVSQTPSNKVTEKGKYVELRCDPISGHTALYWYRQSLGQGPEFLIYFQGTGAADDSGLPNDRFFAVRPEGSVSTLKIQRTERGDSAVYLCASSELAGSTDTQYFGPGTRLTVL.